This T cell receptor (beta chain) is from a study of CD8 T cells in ankylosing spondylitis. Overall study results and limits: Matched ankylosing spondylitis synovial fluid reportedly contained a significantly enriched population of disease-linked clones.

Making the TCR beta libraries involved quantitative 5'-RACE with molecular barcodes. TCRdb fed the 5' RACE reads into MiXCR, producing one record per CDR3 protein. The sample shows 250,000 or so distinct CDR3 sequences, roughly 10% of them seen only once. This clonotype was counted at least ten times. Its specificity is not known. Deletions cut 5 bases from V and 4 bases from J, with 17 bases between. This CDR3 has 15 residues. CDR1 and CDR2 (germline): LGHDT, YNNKEL (reference sequence). The rearrangement links TRBV3-1 to TRBJ1-2; D is possibly TRBD1 (6 bases). Sequenced input: blood, either unsorted or a sorted T cell fraction (not recorded which). This receptor was taken from a male donor with ankylosing spondylitis or in good health (not recorded which). The CDR3 here is CASSDKMGTSYGYTF. The CDR3 DNA follows: TGTGCCAGCAGCGACAAGATGGGGACATCCTATGGCTACACCTTC.